This passage covers 4 T cell receptor beta chains from one sample sequenced in a study of shared clonotypes between healthy human individuals (TCRdb year 2020). The method behind the library was the immunoSEQ multiplex PCR assay. TCRdb carries this immuneACCESS record with in-frame sequences only. Its versions omit some clonotypes, under half of them owing to an unresolved V gene in the studies checked, with the rest unexplained. Here the sample has about 730,000 clones; approximately 72% occur a single time. The ten largest make up under 2% of the sample. The sample was memory CD4+ T cells sorted from blood. The meaning of the sample's cell subset or site label: CD45RA-negative fraction. These receptors were taken from a woman aged 25 to 39 in good health.

The chain uses TRBV28 and TRBJ1-5, with D tentatively TRBD1 (5 bases). Germline CDR1 reads MDHEN; CDR2 reads SYDVKM. Trimming shortened V by 4 bases and J by 2 bases, and 9 bases separated the two germline ends. The CDR3 has 14 residues. The CDR3 sequence: CASSSRVRNQPQHF. CDR3 DNA: TGTGCCAGCAGTTCCAGGGTTCGCAATCAGCCCCAGCATTTT. Drawing the rest from reference TRBV28 and TRBJ1-5, the complete variable domain is DVKVTQSSRYLVKRTGEKVFLECVQDMDHENMFWYRQDPGLGLRLIYFSYDVKMKEKGDIPEGYSVSREKKERFSLILESASTNQTSMYLCASSSRVRNQPQHFGDGTRLSIL.

The CDR3 DNA sequence: TGTGCCAGCAGGATTGGACTAGCGGGAGGAATTCGTATAGAGACCCAGTACTTC. Amino acids: CASRIGLAGGIRIETQYF. V and J are TRBV2 and TRBJ2-5, with 14 nucleotides matching TRBD2. From germline, CDR1 is SNHLY and CDR2 FYNNEI. CDR3 length: 18 residues. V lost 6 bases, J lost 4 bases, and 13 bases stayed unmatched.

This chain uses TRBV2 with TRBJ2-3; D is perhaps TRBD2 (6 bases). In germline, CDR1 is SNHLY, CDR2 FYNNEI. V gave up 7 bases and J gave up 0 bases, with 14 bases separating them. The CDR3 extends over 15 amino acids. DNA of the CDR3: TGTGCCAGCAACTCCCTAGCGTCTAGCACAGATACGCAGTATTTT. This codes for CASNSLASSTDTQYF.

This rearrangement joins TRBV20-1 to TRBJ2-7; possibly TRBD2 for D (5 bases). Trimming stripped 8 bases from V and 2 bases from J, with 10 bases between. Germline assignment: CDR1 DFQATT and CDR2 SNEGSKA (reference sequence). The CDR3 totals 11 residues. CDR3 residues: CSPRGAYEQYF. In DNA, the CDR3 is TGCAGTCCCCGGGGAGCCTACGAGCAGTACTTC.